Shown below are 28 T cell receptor beta chains from a single sample sequenced in a study of cytomegalovirus exposure and HLA in healthy donors. Primers for the PCR totalled 60 Vbeta and 13 Jbeta. Sequencing used immunoSEQ multiplex PCR; TCRdb keeps in-frame clones, though not all of them. Of fewer than 150,000 clones in the sample, about 85% were seen once. The sequenced material came from PBMCs. The receptors derive from a woman in her twenties or thirties in good health and CMV-seropositive.

The genes are TRBV11-3 and TRBJ2-3, with D tentatively TRBD2 (6 bases). V was cut by 9 bases and J by 2 bases, with 15 bases left in between. The V gene's germline CDR1 is SGHNT and CDR2 YENEEA. This CDR3 region has 14 residues. Written as DNA, the CDR3 is TGTGCCAGGGGGACTCTCCTCGACACAGATACGCAGTATTTT. Translating gives CARGTLLDTDTQYF.

The chain couples TRBV6-1 to TRBJ1-2, with no clear D. CDR1 and CDR2 (germline): MNHNS, SASEGT. The V gene lost 5 bases and the J gene lost 3 bases, with 16 bases spanning the gap. The CDR3 is 15 amino acids. CDR3 DNA: TGTGCCAGCAGTCTTGGGAGGCCAACCGACTATGGCTACACCTTC. Translation gives CASSLGRPTDYGYTF.

The CDR3 DNA is TGTGCCAGCAGTTCTCCGGGTCAGCCCCAGCATTTT. This gives the protein CASSSPGQPQHF. The gene calls are TRBV28 and TRBJ1-5; D is unresolved. The V gene's germline CDR1 is MDHEN and CDR2 SYDVKM. Trimming cost V 4 bases and J 6 bases, with 7 bases left between them. The CDR3 is 12 residues long.

This clone has a handful of counts. This chain uses TRBV5-1 with TRBJ2-7; possibly TRBD2 for D (6 bases). Germline CDR1 SGHRS, CDR2 YFSETQ. The CDR3 covers 15 residues. The ends were cut back, 0 bases at V and 0 bases at J, with 10 bases in the middle. CDR3 sequence: CASSLAGRDSYEQYF. CDR3 coding DNA: TGCGCCAGCAGCTTGGCGGGGCGGGACTCCTACGAGCAGTACTTC.

The J gene is TRBJ1-2, the V gene TRBV28; 8 nucleotides match TRBD1. Trimming cost V 5 bases and J 2 bases; bases outside gene matches: 10. This CDR3 has 16 residues. Germline CDR1 MDHEN, CDR2 SYDVKM. CDR3 DNA: TGTGCCAGCAGTCCTCCCTCCAGGGGGCCCAACTATGGCTACACCTTC. Translating it yields CASSPPSRGPNYGYTF.

This chain uses TRBV18 with TRBJ2-3; TRBD2 agrees at 10 bases. The CDR3 consists of 14 residues. Looked up from germline, CDR1 is KGHSH and CDR2 is LQKENI. V gave up 2 bases and J gave up 9 bases; unmatched junction bases: 5. In DNA form, the CDR3 reads TGTGCCAGCTCACCAGGGACTAGCGAGGGGACGCAGTATTTT. Its translation: CASSPGTSEGTQYF.

The chain couples TRBV4-2 to TRBJ1-1; D is unclear. Germline V gives CDR1 LGHNA, CDR2 YNFKEQ. There are 12 residues in the CDR3. Trimming left V 0 bases short and J 5 bases short, with 4 bases between. In DNA, the CDR3 is TGTGCCAGCAGCCAAGAGAGAACTGAAGCTTTCTTT. It yields the protein CASSQERTEAFF.

This clone was detected only a few times. The gene calls are TRBV7-8 and TRBJ2-2; D might be TRBD2 (5 bases). CDR1 SGHVS and CDR2 FQNEAQ come from the germline V gene. CDR3 size: 13 residues. V was shortened by 8 bases and J by 6 bases, with 13 bases between the two germline ends. CDR3 sequence reads: CASGHLASGELFF. The CDR3 DNA reads TGTGCCAGCGGCCACTTAGCGTCCGGGGAGCTGTTTTTT.

J is TRBJ2-3 and V is TRBV2; TRBD1 aligns across 7 bases. Germline CDR1 reads SNHLY; CDR2 reads FYNNEI. Unmatched junction bases numbered 13, after V lost 2 bases and J lost 2 bases. This CDR3 is 18 amino acids long. The CDR3 is CASSEWQGGTAPTDTQYF. For the CDR3, the DNA is TGTGCCAGCAGTGAATGGCAGGGTGGGACAGCGCCCACAGATACGCAGTATTTT.

The genes are TRBV5-1 and TRBJ1-6; 7 bases line up with TRBD1. J lost 5 bases, V lost 1 base, and 12 bases had no gene match. This CDR3 is built from 18 residues. The germline CDR1 and CDR2 sequences are SGHRS and YFSETQ. CDR3 loop: CASSLWGELTGNNSPLHF. The CDR3 bases are TGCGCCAGCAGCTTGTGGGGGGAACTGACAGGGAATAATTCACCCCTCCACTTT.

The chain joins TRBV7-2 to TRBJ2-2; tentatively, D is TRBD2 (6 bases). The CDR3 is 15 amino acids. Germline lookup yields CDR1 SGHTA and CDR2 FQGNSA. Trimming cost V 1 base and J 2 bases, with 8 bases left between them. CDR3 loop: CASSLVAANTGELFF. In DNA, the CDR3 is TGTGCCAGCAGCTTAGTAGCGGCCAACACCGGGGAGCTGTTTTTT.

The CDR3 spells CASSSEGGQPQHF. CDR3 DNA: TGTGCCAGTAGTTCGGAGGGAGGTCAGCCCCAGCATTTT. V gene TRBV19 combines with J gene TRBJ1-5; D is undetermined. CDR1 is LNHDA and CDR2 is SQIVND in the germline V gene (reference sequence). This CDR3 region has 13 residues. V lost 5 bases, J lost 6 bases, and 11 bases lay in between.

The rearrangement joins TRBV5-8 to TRBJ1-4; D gene ambiguous. The V gene lost 3 bases and the J gene lost 0 bases, with 12 bases spanning the gap. CDR3 length: 16 amino acids. The germline gives CDR1 SGHTS, CDR2 YDEGEE. The CDR3 is CASSSNPVATNEKLFF. The CDR3 coding sequence is TGTGCCAGCAGCTCCAACCCAGTTGCAACTAATGAAAAACTGTTTTTT.

The genes are TRBV25-1 and TRBJ2-7, with 7 positions matching TRBD2. CDR3 length: 14 residues. CDR1 and CDR2 from the germline V gene are MGHDK and SYGVNS. V shed 2 bases and J 3 bases; nucleotides not matched to a gene: 4. The CDR3, as DNA: TGTGCCAGCAGTGAAGCGGGAGCTATCTACGAGCAGTACTTC. Translation gives CASSEAGAIYEQYF.

This sequence joins TRBV30 and TRBJ1-4, with D uncertain. The CDR3 is 12 residues long. V lost 0 bases, J lost 6 bases, and 5 bases lay in between. The germline V gene has CDR1 GTSNPN and CDR2 SVGIG (reference sequence). CDR3 DNA: TGTGCCTGGAGTGTTCAGGATGAAAAACTGTTTTTT. Translation gives CAWSVQDEKLFF.

CDR3 nucleotide sequence: TGTGCCAGCAGCCAGGACAGGGTCGGCACAGATACGCAGTATTTT. Its protein is CASSQDRVGTDTQYF. The chain has TRBV4-2 and TRBJ2-3, with TRBD1 identical over 8 bases. V shed 3 bases and J 1 base; nucleotides not matched to a gene: 3. Germline assignment: CDR1 LGHNA and CDR2 YNFKEQ. The CDR3 runs to 15 residues.

As DNA, the CDR3 is TGTGCCAGCAGCCGGACAGGGCTTAGTGACTATGGCTACACCTTC. Protein: CASSRTGLSDYGYTF. The rearrangement joins TRBV7-9 to TRBJ1-2; TRBD1 agrees at 8 bases. The CDR3 runs to 15 residues. Trimming cost V 5 bases and J 3 bases; bases outside gene matches: 8. The germline CDR1 and CDR2 sequences are SEHNR and FQNEAQ (reference sequence). Combining the CDR3 with reference TRBV7-9 and TRBJ1-2 gives the whole variable domain DTGVSQNPRHKITKRGQNVTFRCDPISEHNRLYWYRQTLGQGPEFLTYFQNEAQLEKSRLLSDRFSAERPKGSFSTLEIQRTEQGDSAMYLCASSRTGLSDYGYTFGSGTRLTVV.

The CDR3 DNA follows: TGTGCCAGCAGCGCTGGGCTGAGCTCCTACAATGAGCAGTTCTTC. It yields the protein CASSAGLSSYNEQFF. The chain combines TRBV9 with TRBJ2-1; D unresolved. V was pared by 3 bases and J by 0 bases, with 10 bases between. CDR3 length: 15 amino acids. Germline V gene sequence: CDR1 SGDLS, CDR2 YYNGEE.

The V call is TRBV10-3, the J call TRBJ1-1; D gene unclear. Germline values: CDR1 ENHRY, CDR2 SYGVKD. The CDR3 consists of 12 residues. V was clipped by 0 bases and J by 9 bases, with 8 bases between them. CDR3 sequence reads: CAISESGGKAFF. The CDR3 DNA reads as TGTGCCATCAGTGAGTCGGGAGGTAAAGCTTTCTTT.

The chain combines TRBV9 with TRBJ2-1, with TRBD1 identical over 9 bases. Germline CDR1 reads SGDLS; CDR2 reads YYNGEE. The V and J ends lost 0 bases and 12 bases, in that order; junction bases with no gene match: 4. This CDR3 has 13 amino acids. CDR3 sequence (DNA): TGTGCCAGCAGCGTAGGGACAGGGGAACGGCAGTTCTTC. Amino acid sequence: CASSVGTGERQFF.

This sequence joins TRBV19 and TRBJ2-7; D is possibly TRBD2 (6 bases). The V gene lost 8 bases and the J gene lost 2 bases, with 13 bases spanning the gap. The CDR3 has 13 amino acids. Germline CDR1 is LNHDA and CDR2 is SQIVND (reference sequence). The CDR3 region has the DNA TGTGCCAGTTCCCTGACGGGGGCCTACGAGCAGTACTTC. Translated, it gives CASSLTGAYEQYF.

This chain joins TRBV6-1 and TRBJ2-3, with 12 bases fitting TRBD2. CDR3 length: 14 residues. Trimming took 9 bases from V and 2 from J; bases not matched to a gene: 3. Per germline, CDR1 MNHNS and CDR2 SASEGT. DNA for the CDR3: TGTGCCAGTCGGACTAGCGGGACCACAGATACGCAGTATTTT. Amino acid sequence: CASRTSGTTDTQYF.

The chain carries TRBV5-6 and TRBJ2-1; D is possibly TRBD2 (5 bases). The CDR3 totals 13 residues. Trimming pared 4 bases from V and 6 bases from J, leaving 11 bases between. Per the germline V gene, CDR1 is SGHDT and CDR2 is YYEEEE. The CDR3 here is CASSRGLLNEQFF. CDR3 nucleotide sequence: TGTGCCAGCAGCAGAGGACTTCTCAATGAGCAGTTCTTC.

This rearrangement joins TRBV29-1 to TRBJ2-7; a possible D gene is TRBD2 (5 bases). The CDR3 is 11 amino acids. The V end lost 6 bases, the J end lost 7 bases, and 13 bases lay between the germline ends. CDR1 and CDR2 from the germline V gene are SQVTM and ANQGSEA. In nucleotides, the CDR3 is TGCAGCGTAAAACAATCGGGGGAGCAGTACTTC. Its translation: CSVKQSGEQYF.

The chain combines TRBV7-9 with TRBJ2-3, with D perhaps TRBD1 (5 bases). Germline lookup yields CDR1 SEHNR and CDR2 FQNEAQ (reference sequence). The CDR3 totals 15 residues. V was cut by 2 bases and J by 0 bases, with 9 bases left in between. CDR3 bases: TGTGCCAGCAGCTTATCAGGGCTCAGCACAGATACGCAGTATTTT. This translates into CASSLSGLSTDTQYF.

Here the CDR3 DNA reads TGTGCCTGGACCTCCCCCGCCCGGGAGGCCTCCTACAATGAGCAGTTCTTC. It is translated as CAWTSPAREASYNEQFF. The chain has TRBV30 and TRBJ2-1; 7 bases are a match to TRBD2. Germline V gives CDR1 GTSNPN, CDR2 SVGIG (reference sequence). The V gene end was trimmed by 4 bases and the J gene end by 0 bases; junction bases not matched to a gene: 12. This CDR3 comprises 17 residues. Based on the CDR3 plus reference TRBV30 and TRBJ2-1, the full variable domain is SQTIHQWPATLVQPVGSPLSLECTVEGTSNPNLYWYRQAAGRGLQLLFYSVGIGQISSEVPQNLSASRPQDRQFILSSKKLLLSDSGFYLCAWTSPAREASYNEQFFGPGTRLTVL.

The gene calls are TRBV7-8 and TRBJ2-3; 13 bases map to TRBD2. This CDR3 region has 19 residues. From germline, CDR1 is SGHVS and CDR2 FQNEAQ. Losses at the gene ends were 6 bases for V and 0 bases for J; bases not matched to a gene: 12. The CDR3 DNA is TGTGCCAGCAGGTCCTCCTGGACTAGCGGGGGCTTCAGCACAGATACGCAGTATTTT. As protein: CASRSSWTSGGFSTDTQYF.

This clone has only one observation. V usage is TRBV6-6 and J usage is TRBJ1-1; 8 bases fit TRBD1. This CDR3 is 13 amino acids long. Germline V gene data show CDR1 as MNHNY and CDR2 as SVGAGI (reference sequence). Losses at the gene ends were 4 bases for V and 9 bases for J; bases not matched to a gene: 7. The CDR3 DNA sequence: TGTGCCAGCAGTTCGACAGGGGAGAATAAAGCTTTCTTT. Its protein is CASSSTGENKAFF.